This T cell receptor (beta chain) was sequenced in a study of graft-versus-host responses after intestinal transplantation. Study as a whole: Recipients obtained multivisceral, liver-intestinal, or isolated intestinal transplants. All of the recipients had induction that used anti-thymocyte globulin, then tacrolimus and steroids for about 3 years. Study-level points and caveats: Allograft clonal ratios (graft-versus-host to host-versus-graft) were high in patients who had graft-donor T cell macrochimerism.

The germline CDR1 and CDR2 sequences are LNHDA and SQIVND (reference sequence). The CDR3 runs to 13 residues. Trimming removed 7 bases from V and 0 bases from J, with 9 bases in between. Data came from immunoSEQ multiplex PCR; TCRdb stores just in-frame clones and leaves some out. This sample yields about 19,000 clones, of which over 75% are seen a single time; approximately 2% belongs to the top ten. In the case of this clone: The antigen is not known.

The origin of this receptor is a human patient who received an intestinal transplant, so some T cells may come from the graft donor. The starting material was PBMCs, obtained 14 days after transplant. The rearrangement links TRBV19 to TRBJ1-1, with D uncertain. In DNA, the CDR3 is TGTGCCAGTATCCCTAAATTGAACACTGAAGCTTTCTTT. Encoded protein: CASIPKLNTEAFF.